This T cell receptor beta chain derives from a study of OX40 agonist ivuxolimab in advanced cancers. Clones were sequenced by immunoSEQ multiplex PCR, and TCRdb holds only the in-frame ones, with some missing. The sample has about 70,000 clones, approximately 86% seen once. CDR3 size: 15 residues. J lost 6 bases, V lost 2 bases, and 6 bases had no gene match. CDR1 is SGHRS and CDR2 is YFSETQ in the germline V gene. Autoimmune disease history or systemic immunosuppression disqualified patients. The sequence was obtained from an adult with an advanced solid tumor such as melanoma, head and neck, liver or kidney cancer. Here the sequenced sample was CD4+ or CD8+ T cells sorted from blood, taken in a trial of the OX40 agonist ivuxolimab. The chain joins TRBV5-1 to TRBJ2-1; TRBD1 agrees at 9 bases. The CDR3 DNA reads as TGCGCCAGCAGCTTCGGGACAGGGTCCGTCAATGAGCAGTTCTTC. This codes for CASSFGTGSVNEQFF.